A selection of T cell receptor beta chains follows, all from one sample in a study of blood T cell repertoires in COVID-19. TCRdb's copy holds only in-frame clones and misses some; the assay was immunoSEQ multiplex PCR. The table records 150,000 to 200,000 clones, 80% of them present only once. The sample was peripheral blood. These receptors all stem from a man in his 60s with acute or convalescent COVID-19. Each CDR3 is given with its conserved first and last residue. Each record gives: V gene, clone size, D gene, J gene, CDR3 protein, CDR3 DNA. The D gene is left open where the match is weak. Part of the rows lack a size; the others show once, few, many or a class for expanded clones.

TRBV7-9	once	.	TRBJ1-1	CASGRQENTEAFF	TGTGCCAGCGGGCGACAGGAGAACACTGAAGCTTTCTTT
TRBV4-3	.	.	TRBJ1-2	CASSPSTGINYGYTF	TGCGCCAGCAGCCCCTCGACAGGAATAAACTATGGCTACACCTTC
TRBV6-5	.	TRBD2	TRBJ2-1	CASRTSGRALGEQFF	TGTGCCAGCAGAACTAGCGGGAGGGCCTTGGGGGAGCAGTTCTTC
TRBV24-1	once	.	TRBJ1-5	CATKGRRFNEPQHF	TGTGCCACGAAGGGGAGGCGGTTCAATGAGCCCCAGCATTTT
TRBV3-1/TRBV3-2	few	TRBD1	TRBJ1-2	CASSREMTGNGYTF	TGTGCCAGCAGCCGAGAGATGACAGGGAATGGCTACACCTTC
TRBV6-1	once	.	TRBJ1-4	CASSEAMGEDEKLFF	TGTGCCAGCAGTGAAGCGATGGGGGAGGATGAAAAACTGTTTTTT
TRBV3-1/TRBV3-2	.	.	TRBJ1-2	CASSQAQGSGYTF	TGTGCCAGCAGCCAAGCCCAGGGGAGTGGCTACACCTTC
TRBV7-8	.	.	TRBJ1-2	CASSLAWQTDGYTF	TGTGCCAGCAGCTTAGCGTGGCAGACAGATGGCTACACCTTC
TRBV5-4	many	.	TRBJ2-1	CASSLSRSGSGNEQFF	TGTGCCAGCAGCTTGTCTCGGTCCGGGAGTGGAAATGAGCAGTTCTTC
TRBV3-1/TRBV3-2	.	.	TRBJ1-1	CASSQGTGSEAFF	TGTGCCAGCAGCCAAGGTACAGGGTCTGAAGCTTTCTTT
TRBV30	.	.	TRBJ1-3	CAWSTRRQISGNTIYF	TGTGCCTGGAGTACTCGCCGACAGATCTCTGGAAACACCATATATTTT
TRBV13	.	.	TRBJ2-5	CASSPEPGGLFGETQYF	TGTGCCAGCAGCCCAGAACCTGGGGGACTTTTCGGGGAGACCCAGTACTTC
TRBV14	.	.	TRBJ1-2	CASSPTMDTYYGYTF	TGTGCCAGCAGCCCGACCATGGACACATACTATGGCTACACCTTC
TRBV9	.	.	TRBJ2-2	CASSVASVRGSGELFF	TGTGCCAGCAGCGTAGCTTCCGTGCGGGGTAGCGGGGAGCTGTTTTTT
TRBV7-2	.	TRBD2	TRBJ2-1	CASSLVWRGGHEQFF	TGTGCCAGCAGCTTAGTGTGGCGGGGGGGGCATGAGCAGTTCTTC
TRBV15	.	TRBD1	TRBJ1-1	CATSLGGLLNTEAFF	TGTGCCACCAGCTTAGGGGGCCTGTTGAACACTGAAGCTTTCTTT
TRBV19	.	.	TRBJ2-7	CASSIVQGADEQYF	TGTGCCAGTAGTATAGTACAAGGGGCCGACGAGCAGTACTTC